This entry features one TCR beta chain sequence. The data were taken from a study of early T cells in non-severe SARS-CoV-2 infection. Across the whole study: Chains from this unsorted whole-blood bulk RNA could not be paired.

Per germline, CDR1 SQVTM and CDR2 ANQGSEA. V dropped 4 bases and J dropped 2 bases, with 13 bases sitting between them. This CDR3 is built from 14 residues. Separate cDNA molecules each had unique molecular identifiers attached to them. TCRdb reanalysed the 5' RACE reads using MiXCR and keeps one entry per CDR3 protein. The sample shows tens of thousands of distinct CDR3 sequences, about 12% of them seen only once. The sequence derives from an adult who was a healthcare worker with PCR-confirmed SARS-CoV-2 infection or an uninfected control (not recorded which). The sequencing input was whole blood. The chain recombines TRBV29-1 with TRBJ2-3; D assignment may be TRBD1 or TRBD2 (5 bases each). The CDR3 nucleotides are TGCAGCGTTGGACGAGGGGATCTCACAGATACGCAGTATTTT. This translates into CSVGRGDLTDTQYF.